One and the same sample provided the 12 T cell receptor beta chains below, sequenced in a study of HIV-infected children after antiretroviral therapy interruption. Treatment indicated: PENTA 11 planned treatment interruption arm or continuous ART arm. Unique molecular identifiers were included in an RNA-based 3' RACE TCR library. TCRdb re-called the 3' RACE reads through MiXCR, storing one row per CDR3 protein. The sample includes more than 85,000 distinct CDR3 sequences, about 6.9% seen only once; the top ten take around 1.1%. The sample in question was CD45RA+ CD4+ T cells from PBMCs, pooled from several time points, obtained from a donor given antiretroviral therapy, either interrupted or continuous. Subset here: naive CD4+ CD45RA+ CD45RO- T cells. The source of these receptors is a pool of human donors with HIV.

There are many counts of this clonotype. The genes are TRBV7-9 and TRBJ1-4; no definite D call. The CDR3 contains 14 residues. The germline CDR1 and CDR2 sequences are SEHNR and FQNEAQ (reference sequence). With 2 bases removed from V and 8 bases from J, the gap between germline ends came to 12 bases. The CDR3 DNA follows: TGTGCCAGCAGCTTAAGGGAGGATGGGGAAAAACTGTTTTTT. Protein product: CASSLREDGEKLFF.

The chain has TRBV10-3 and TRBJ1-1; D uncertain. The CDR3 is 14 residues long. CDR1 ENHRY and CDR2 SYGVKD come from the germline V gene. V was clipped by 5 bases and J by 1 base, with 11 bases between them. The CDR3 reads CAISTRAGNTEAFF. The DNA for the CDR3 is TGTGCCATCAGTACCCGGGCAGGGAACACTGAAGCTTTCTTT.

This clonotype was counted at least ten times. CDR3 in amino acids: CAISSQGIDQPQHF. The CDR3 DNA reads as TGTGCCATCAGTTCCCAGGGTATAGATCAGCCCCAGCATTTT. This chain links TRBV10-3 with TRBJ1-5; D is perhaps TRBD1 (5 bases). The CDR3 totals 14 residues. V lost 5 bases, J lost 5 bases, and 13 bases lay in between. In germline, CDR1 is ENHRY, CDR2 SYGVKD.

J is TRBJ2-5 and V is TRBV5-1, with D unresolved. The CDR3 extends over 13 amino acids. Per germline, CDR1 SGHRS and CDR2 YFSETQ. V gave up 2 bases and J gave up 3 bases, with 8 bases separating them. This CDR3 reads CASSFSRKETQYF. The DNA for the CDR3 is TGCGCCAGCAGCTTCTCTCGGAAAGAGACCCAGTACTTC.

This clonotype was found many times. V usage is TRBV6-2 or TRBV6-3 and J usage is TRBJ2-7; 8 bases are shared with TRBD2. Germline lookup yields CDR1 MNHEY and CDR2 SVGEGT. Unmatched junction bases numbered 7, after V lost 6 bases and J lost 6 bases. The CDR3 covers 13 residues. This CDR3 reads CASRGIGTSEQYF. The DNA for the CDR3 is TGTGCCAGCAGGGGAATCGGGACTAGCGAGCAGTACTTC.

This clonotype was observed many times. CDR3 region: CASKNRVVAEAFF. The CDR3 nucleotides are TGTGCCAGCAAGAACAGGGTCGTGGCTGAAGCTTTCTTT. The chain links TRBV12-3 or TRBV12-4 to TRBJ1-1, with D possibly being TRBD1 (6 bases). The CDR3 has 13 residues. The V gene lost 7 bases and the J gene lost 6 bases, with 15 bases spanning the gap.

This clonotype came up many times. J is TRBJ2-1 and V is TRBV2; no reliable D call. This CDR3 comprises 12 residues. The germline V and J ends were trimmed by 4 bases and 6 bases, with 7 bases remaining between them. Germline V gene lookup returns CDR1 SNHLY and CDR2 FYNNEI. CDR3 nucleotides: TGTGCCAGCAGTGGACGGTCCAATGAGCAGTTCTTC. It translates to CASSGRSNEQFF.

This clonotype was seen many times. In nucleotides, the CDR3 is TGCAGCGTTGAGAACAGGGTGGGTTCCTACGAGCAGTACTTC. Its translation: CSVENRVGSYEQYF. The chain combines TRBV29-1 with TRBJ2-7, with D possibly being TRBD1 (6 bases). This CDR3 has 14 residues. Germline assignment: CDR1 SQVTM and CDR2 ANQGSEA. Between the trimmed V and J ends, which lost 3 bases and 1 base, there was a span of 13 bases.

This clonotype has ten or more counts. This chain links TRBV20-1 with TRBJ2-1; D unclear. V was clipped by 0 bases and J by 0 bases, with 15 bases between them. The CDR3 is 17 amino acids. Germline CDR1 reads DFQATT; CDR2 reads SNEGSKA (reference sequence). CDR3 nucleotide sequence: TGCAGTGCTAGAGACTGGGGAACAGCCGCCTCCTACAATGAGCAGTTCTTC. This translates into CSARDWGTAASYNEQFF.

This clonotype has at least ten counts. The V call is TRBV5-8, the J call TRBJ1-1; D is uncertain. This CDR3 spans 13 amino acids. V was cut by 1 base and J by 11 bases, with 15 bases left in between. CDR1 and CDR2 from the germline V gene are SGHTS and YDEGEE. As DNA, the CDR3 is TGTGCCAGCAGCTTGCGCCAGGTCGCCGGGGCTTTCTTT. Translated: CASSLRQVAGAFF. The whole variable domain, filled in from reference TRBV5-8 and TRBJ1-1, reads EAGVTQSPTHLIKTRGQQATLRCSPISGHTSVYWYQQALGLGLQFLLWYDEGEERNRGNFPPRFSGRQFPNYSSELNVNALELEDSALYLCASSLRQVAGAFFGQGTRLTVV.

This clonotype was observed at least ten times. This sequence joins TRBV12-3 or TRBV12-4 and TRBJ2-5; D is perhaps TRBD2 (5 bases). This CDR3 region has 15 residues. Trimming left V 3 bases short and J 9 bases short, with 20 bases between. CDR3 protein: CASSFGPVPGFSQYF. The CDR3 nucleotides read TGTGCCAGCAGTTTCGGGCCGGTACCGGGGTTTTCCCAGTACTTC.

This clonotype was recorded many times. V and J are TRBV14 and TRBJ2-7; D unclear. This CDR3 has 16 amino acids. The germline CDR1 and CDR2 sequences are SGHDN and FVKESK. The ends were cut back, 1 base at V and 2 bases at J, with 15 bases in the middle. This CDR3 is CASSQVKGPLPYEQYF. Written as DNA, the CDR3 is TGTGCCAGCAGCCAAGTGAAGGGCCCCCTTCCCTACGAGCAGTACTTC.